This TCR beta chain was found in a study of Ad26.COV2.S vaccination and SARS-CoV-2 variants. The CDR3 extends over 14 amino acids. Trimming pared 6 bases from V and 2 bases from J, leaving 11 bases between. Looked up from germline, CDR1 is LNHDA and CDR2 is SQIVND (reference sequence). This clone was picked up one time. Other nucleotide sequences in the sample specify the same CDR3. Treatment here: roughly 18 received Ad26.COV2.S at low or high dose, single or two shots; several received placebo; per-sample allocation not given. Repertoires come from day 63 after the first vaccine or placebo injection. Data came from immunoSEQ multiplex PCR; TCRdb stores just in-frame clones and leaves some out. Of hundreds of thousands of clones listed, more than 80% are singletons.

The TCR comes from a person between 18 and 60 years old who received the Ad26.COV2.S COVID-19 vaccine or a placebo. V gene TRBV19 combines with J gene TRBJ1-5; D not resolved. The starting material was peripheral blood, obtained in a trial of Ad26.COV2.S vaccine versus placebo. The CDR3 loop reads CASSTLKGNQPQHF. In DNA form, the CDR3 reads TGTGCCAGTAGCACTTTAAAGGGCAATCAGCCCCAGCATTTT.